This T cell receptor beta chain came from a study of T cell responses to AZD1222 COVID-19 vaccine. CDR1 and CDR2 (germline): MNHEY, SMNVEV (reference sequence). Trimming took 5 bases from V and 3 from J; bases not matched to a gene: 9. The CDR3 has 17 amino acids. Generated by immunoSEQ multiplex PCR, the TCRdb table keeps only in-frame clones and is missing some. The sample lists about 150,000 clones; roughly nine tenths were seen once. The sample in question was peripheral blood, obtained 28 days after the second AZD1222 dose. The genes are TRBV27 and TRBJ2-2, with 10 bases matching TRBD2. The receptor was isolated from an adult who received the AZD1222 COVID-19 vaccine. The CDR3 region has the DNA TGTGCCAGCAGTACCTACCCTAGCGGGAGTTACACCGGGGAGCTGTTTTTT. Translating it yields CASSTYPSGSYTGELFF.